This passage covers 26 T cell receptor beta chains from one sample sequenced in a study of T cell repertoires in cytomegalovirus infection. Each CDR3 protein gets one entry after TCRdb re-called the reads with MiXCR. In the table there are 200,000 or so distinct CDR3 sequences, roughly a fifth of which are singletons. Sequencing was carried out using PBMCs. The receptors were gathered from a human donor in good health (CMV status not recorded). Some clones in this sample may be carry-over from other donors' samples.

There are many counts of this clonotype. The chain links TRBV6-2 or TRBV6-3 to TRBJ2-7, with 13 bases aligning to TRBD2. The trim removed 0 bases at V and 5 bases at J, leaving 10 bases unmatched. This CDR3 region has 18 residues. CDR1 is MNHEY, CDR2 SVGEGT, per germline. The CDR3 DNA is TGTGCCAGCAGTTACTCCAGGCAGACTAGCGGGAGGATCGACGAGCAGTACTTC. Encoded protein: CASSYSRQTSGRIDEQYF.

The J gene is TRBJ2-3, the V gene TRBV9; TRBD2 matches at 8 bases. Germline V gene sequence: CDR1 SGDLS, CDR2 YYNGEE. Trimming at V came to 0 bases and at J to 4 bases, leaving 7 bases not matched to a gene. This CDR3 has 16 amino acids. CDR3 sequence reads: CASSVGEREIPDTQYF. CDR3 nucleotide sequence: TGTGCCAGCAGCGTAGGCGAGCGGGAGATCCCAGATACGCAGTATTTT.

This chain connects TRBV15 to TRBJ1-1; the D is unclear. V was trimmed by 1 base and J by 6 bases, leaving 9 bases between them. The CDR3 consists of 13 residues. CDR1 LNHNV and CDR2 YYDKDF come from the germline V gene (reference sequence). As DNA, the CDR3 is TGTGCCACCAGCAGAGTGGCAAGGCCTGAAGCTTTCTTT. Protein sequence: CATSRVARPEAFF.

The V and J genes are TRBV20-1 and TRBJ2-6; 10 bases map to TRBD2. The germline V gene has CDR1 DFQATT and CDR2 SNEGSKA (reference sequence). This CDR3 region has 18 residues. With 4 bases clipped from V and 1 base from J, the junction kept 10 bases outside the gene matches. CDR3 amino acids: CSATRLAGGFSGANVLTF. The DNA of the CDR3 is TGCAGTGCTACCCGACTAGCGGGTGGTTTTTCTGGGGCCAACGTCCTGACTTTC.

This clonotype was observed at least ten times. The chain joins TRBV7-9 to TRBJ2-7; D possibly uses TRBD1 or TRBD2 (5 bases each). This CDR3 has 14 amino acids. Per the germline V gene, CDR1 is SEHNR and CDR2 is FQNEAQ (reference sequence). Trimming removed 5 bases from V and 6 bases from J, with 17 bases in between. DNA of the CDR3: TGTGCCAGCAGCCACGGGACCCTTAGGCTCGAGCAGTACTTC. Protein sequence: CASSHGTLRLEQYF. The full variable domain, rest sourced from reference TRBV7-9 and TRBJ2-7, is DTGVSQNPRHKITKRGQNVTFRCDPISEHNRLYWYRQTLGQGPEFLTYFQNEAQLEKSRLLSDRFSAERPKGSFSTLEIQRTEQGDSAMYLCASSHGTLRLEQYFGPGTRLTVT.

V and J are TRBV7-9 and TRBJ2-1; no clear D. The CDR3 is 15 residues long. The V end was cut by 1 base, the J end by 8 bases, with 15 bases between. CDR1 is SEHNR and CDR2 is FQNEAQ in the germline V gene (reference sequence). The CDR3 DNA reads as TGTGCCAGCAGCTTAGGTAAATCGACCAGCGATGAGCAGTTCTTC. This codes for CASSLGKSTSDEQFF.

This clonotype was detected ten times or more. The chain couples TRBV28 to TRBJ2-2; 11 positions match TRBD1. V was pared by 4 bases and J by 6 bases, with 13 bases of the junction left unmatched. There are 18 residues in the CDR3. Germline CDR1 is MDHEN and CDR2 is SYDVKM. Here the CDR3 DNA reads TGTGCCAGCAGTTCGGTCAGTCGGGACAGGGGGATGTCCGGGGAGCTGTTTTTT. Translated: CASSSVSRDRGMSGELFF.

This rearrangement joins TRBV15 to TRBJ2-1; 12 nucleotides match TRBD2. The CDR3 consists of 14 residues. Germline V gene sequence: CDR1 LNHNV, CDR2 YYDKDF (reference sequence). V shed 8 bases, J shed 2 bases, and the junction held 1 base outside the gene matches. The DNA of the CDR3 is TGTGCCACCCGACTAGCGGGAGCCTACAATGAGCAGTTCTTC. Translated: CATRLAGAYNEQFF. Full variable domain (rest looked up from reference TRBV15 and TRBJ2-1): DAMVIQNPRYQVTQFGKPVTLSCSQTLNHNVMYWYQQKSSQAPKLLFHYYDKDFNNEADTPDNFQSRRPNTSFCFLDIRSPGLGDTAMYLCATRLAGAYNEQFFGPGTRLTVL.

This clonotype was seen repeatedly, ten times or more. V and J are TRBV6-1 and TRBJ2-5, with 9 bases matching TRBD1. Losses at the gene ends were 4 bases for V and 2 bases for J; bases not matched to a gene: 5. The CDR3 loop spans 15 amino acids. Per germline, CDR1 MNHNS and CDR2 SASEGT. CDR3 in amino acids: CASSGQTGGQETQYF. CDR3 nucleotide sequence: TGTGCCAGCAGTGGACAGACAGGGGGGCAAGAGACCCAGTACTTC.

This clonotype was counted many times. At one end, the junction sequence differs from germline, possibly due to a read error. The V gene is TRBV7-7, the J gene TRBJ2-1; D may match TRBD1 or TRBD2 (5 bases each). CDR3 length: 14 amino acids. Germline lookup yields CDR1 SSHAT and CDR2 FNYEAQ (reference sequence). The CDR3 DNA follows: TGTGCTAGCAGCCCGGGACGGACCAACAATGAGCAGTTCTTC. Its translation: CASSPGRTNNEQFF.

This clonotype was recorded a few times. The V and J genes are TRBV28 and TRBJ2-5, with 9 bases lining up with TRBD2. Trimming at V came to 7 bases and at J to 0 bases, leaving 3 bases not matched to a gene. This CDR3 is built from 14 residues. Per germline, CDR1 MDHEN and CDR2 SYDVKM. The CDR3 DNA is TGTGCCAGCACGACTAGCGGTTACCAAGAGACCCAGTACTTC. This codes for CASTTSGYQETQYF. The entire variable domain, with the rest obtained from reference TRBV28 and TRBJ2-5, is as follows: DVKVTQSSRYLVKRTGEKVFLECVQDMDHENMFWYRQDPGLGLRLIYFSYDVKMKEKGDIPEGYSVSREKKERFSLILESASTNQTSMYLCASTTSGYQETQYFGPGTRLLVL.

The genes are TRBV19 and TRBJ2-1; perhaps TRBD2 as D (6 bases). With 7 bases removed from V and 6 bases from J, the gap between germline ends came to 13 bases. The germline V gene has CDR1 LNHDA and CDR2 SQIVND (reference sequence). The CDR3 covers 13 residues. The CDR3 DNA reads TGTGCCAGTATGATAGCGGCTAGCAATGAGCAGTTCTTC. It specifies CASMIAASNEQFF.

V gene TRBV19 combines with J gene TRBJ1-5; 12 bases align to TRBD1. Losses at the gene ends were 3 bases for V and 4 bases for J; bases not matched to a gene: 7. The V gene's germline CDR1 is LNHDA and CDR2 SQIVND (reference sequence). The CDR3 loop spans 17 amino acids. CDR3 coding DNA: TGTGCCAGTAGTATTGGGGGGGGACAGGGGGCTAATCAGCCCCAGCATTTT. As protein: CASSIGGGQGANQPQHF.

The rearrangement uses TRBV28 and TRBJ2-7; either TRBD1 or TRBD2 may supply D (7 bases each). The length of the CDR3 is 15 residues. CDR1 is MDHEN and CDR2 is SYDVKM in the germline V gene. Trimming pared 5 bases from V and 6 bases from J, leaving 20 bases between. In DNA form, the CDR3 reads TGTGCCAGCAGTCTACCCCGACAGGGACTACGCGAGCAGTACTTC. It encodes CASSLPRQGLREQYF. The full variable domain, rest sourced from reference TRBV28 and TRBJ2-7, is DVKVTQSSRYLVKRTGEKVFLECVQDMDHENMFWYRQDPGLGLRLIYFSYDVKMKEKGDIPEGYSVSREKKERFSLILESASTNQTSMYLCASSLPRQGLREQYFGPGTRLTVT.

The V call is TRBV11-2, the J call TRBJ2-4; perhaps TRBD2 as D (7 bases). CDR1 and CDR2 from the germline V gene are SGHAT and FQNNGV. This CDR3 has 16 amino acids. Trimming stripped 1 base from V and 3 bases from J, with 13 bases between. CDR3 region: CASSLGRGGGKNIQYF. CDR3 DNA: TGTGCCAGCAGCTTAGGGCGAGGGGGGGGCAAAAACATTCAGTACTTC.

As for this clonotype: A read error may produce the germline difference seen at one junction end. In DNA, the CDR3 is TGTGCCATCAGGGCCGAAAATCACCCCCAGCATTTT. Its protein product is CAIRAENHPQHF. The rearrangement joins TRBV10-3 to TRBJ1-5; no clear D. The CDR3 sequence is 12 residues long. Germline V CDR1 and CDR2: ENHRY, SYGVKD.

This clonotype was recorded at least ten times. J is TRBJ2-7 and V is TRBV7-2, with D unresolved. Germline V gene data show CDR1 as SGHTA and CDR2 as FQGNSA. This CDR3 has 12 residues. V dropped 2 bases and J dropped 5 bases, with 7 bases sitting between them. The CDR3 coding sequence is TGTGCCAGCAGCTTAACCGGTGACGAGCAGTACTTC. Translating it yields CASSLTGDEQYF. The full variable domain, in which reference TRBV7-2 and TRBJ2-7 provide the parts outside the CDR3, is GAGVSQSPSNKVTEKGKDVELRCDPISGHTALYWYRQSLGQGLEFLIYFQGNSAPDKSGLPSDRFSAERTGGSVSTLTIQRTQQEDSAVYLCASSLTGDEQYFGPGTRLTVT.

To note about this clonotype: At one boundary the junction diverges from the germline segment, which might be a read error. The chain is built from TRBV4-1 and TRBJ2-2; TRBD2 aligns across 9 bases. The CDR3 loop spans 17 amino acids. Germline-derived CDR1 and CDR2 are MGHRA and YSYEKL. CDR3 bases: TGTGCCGGCAGCCAAGATAGAGGGACTAGCCGGTCCGGGGAGCTGTTTTTT. Residues: CAGSQDRGTSRSGELFF.

In its sample, this clonotype was seen a few times. A much larger clone sits a single nucleotide away, making a read error possible. This sequence joins TRBV7-2 and TRBJ1-1; D is undetermined. V lost 5 bases and J 0 bases, leaving 7 bases between the germline ends. The CDR3 contains 13 residues. Germline V lookup: CDR1 SGHTA, CDR2 FQGNSA. CDR3 coding DNA: TGTGCCAGCAGCCCACCCATGAACACTGAAGCTTTCTTT. Translated, it gives CASSPPMNTEAFF.

This clonotype was picked up many times. V is TRBV7-2 and J is TRBJ1-1; D gene unclear. Per the germline V gene, CDR1 is SGHTA and CDR2 is FQGNSA. The CDR3 extends over 12 amino acids. V shed 3 bases and J shed 3 bases, with 5 bases lying between them. The CDR3 coding sequence is TGTGCCAGCAGCTTCCGGGACACTGAAGCTTTCTTT. It codes for CASSFRDTEAFF.

This clonotype showed up just a few times. This chain joins TRBV27 and TRBJ2-1; 7 positions match TRBD2. CDR1 is MNHEY and CDR2 is SMNVEV in the germline V gene (reference sequence). CDR3 size: 14 residues. The trim removed 5 bases at V and 7 bases at J, leaving 8 bases unmatched. CDR3 in DNA: TGTGCCAGCAGTCCGAGGACTAGTGAAAATGAGCAGTTCTTC. Amino acids: CASSPRTSENEQFF.

In its sample, this clonotype was seen many times. V is TRBV12-3 or TRBV12-4 and J is TRBJ1-2; 7 bases are shared with TRBD1. J lost 5 bases, V lost 6 bases, and 6 bases had no gene match. The CDR3 loop spans 13 amino acids. CDR3 in DNA: TGTGCCAGCAGCTCGACAGGGATTTATGGCTACACCTTC. This translates into CASSSTGIYGYTF.

This clonotype came up many times. The chain is built from TRBV6-2 or TRBV6-3 and TRBJ2-5; D is possibly TRBD1 or TRBD2 (5 bases each). V gave up 2 bases and J gave up 1 base, with 8 bases separating them. CDR1 is MNHEY, CDR2 SVGEGT, per germline. The CDR3 is 14 amino acids. The CDR3 DNA follows: TGTGCCAGCAGTTACGGGACCGCCCAAGAGACCCAGTACTTC. It encodes CASSYGTAQETQYF.

This sequence joins TRBV12-3 or TRBV12-4 and TRBJ2-7; 12 bases agree with TRBD2. The CDR3 is 14 amino acids. The J segment lost 8 bases and the V segment lost 5 bases, leaving 7 bases of the junction unmatched. The CDR3: CASSPTSGRTQQYF. The CDR3 nucleotides read TGTGCCAGCAGTCCGACTAGCGGGAGAACCCAGCAGTACTTC.

This clonotype was recorded many times. The J gene is TRBJ1-4, the V gene TRBV7-2; perhaps TRBD1 as D (5 bases). Per the germline V gene, CDR1 is SGHTA and CDR2 is FQGNSA. The CDR3 spans 16 residues. The V gene lost 1 base and the J gene lost 8 bases, with 17 bases spanning the gap. The CDR3 bases are TGTGCCAGCAGCTTAGGTGGTCAGGGAGCCAGGGAAAAACTGTTTTTT. Its protein product is CASSLGGQGAREKLFF.

The chain recombines TRBV29-1 with TRBJ2-1; 7 positions agree with TRBD1. The CDR3 length is 11 residues. Germline CDR1 SQVTM, CDR2 ANQGSEA. Trimming took 7 bases from V and 7 from J; bases not matched to a gene: 4. The CDR3 bases are TGCAGCGCCTCAGGGGGTAATGAGCAGTTCTTC. It is translated as CSASGGNEQFF.